This is a list of T cell receptor beta chains from one sample in a study of shared clonotypes between healthy human individuals. Profiled with immunoSEQ multiplex PCR; TCRdb holds only in-frame clones, not every one. The table lists hundreds of thousands of clones, around 74% of them singletons. Sequencing used memory CD4+ T cells sorted from blood. These receptors were obtained from a woman under 40 in good health. Both conserved end residues are part of each CDR3. D genes are given only for firm matches. Only part of the rows carry a size: once, few, many, or a class if the clone is expanded.

j_call	clone_size	d_call	v_call	cdr3_aa	cdr3_nt
TRBJ2-7	-	TRBD2	TRBV30	CAWGASGRAEQYF	TGTGCCTGGGGAGCTAGCGGGAGGGCCGAGCAGTACTTC
TRBJ2-7	many	-	TRBV18	CASSPNRVNEQYF	TGTGCCAGCTCACCAAACAGGGTCAACGAGCAGTACTTC
TRBJ2-7	-	-	TRBV18	CASSPRPVEAYEQYF	TGTGCCAGCTCACCCCGACCGGTAGAGGCCTACGAGCAGTACTTC
TRBJ2-1	-	TRBD2	TRBV19	CASSVGLAGDFQFF	TGTGCCAGTAGTGTCGGACTAGCGGGGGATTTCCAGTTCTTC
TRBJ1-2	-	-	TRBV23-1	CASSRRDGAGYGYTF	TGCGCCAGCAGTCGTCGTGATGGGGCAGGCTATGGCTACACCTTC
TRBJ2-5	-	TRBD2	TRBV5-1	CASSLGGMSGAQETQYF	TGCGCCAGCAGCTTGGGAGGTATGAGCGGGGCTCAAGAGACCCAGTACTTC
TRBJ2-5	-	-	TRBV10-1	CASRGHLRTQYF	TGCGCCAGCAGAGGACACCTCAGAACCCAGTACTTC
TRBJ2-5	-	TRBD2	TRBV27	CASSYSGRTRETQYF	TGTGCCAGCAGCTATAGCGGGAGGACAAGGGAGACCCAGTACTTC
TRBJ1-2	-	-	TRBV6-6	CASSYQTAEIQPGYTF	TGTGCCAGCAGTTACCAGACAGCAGAGATACAGCCCGGCTACACCTTC
TRBJ1-3	once	-	TRBV5-1	CASSLEGGNTIYF	TGCGCCAGCAGCCTGGAAGGTGGAAACACCATATATTTT
TRBJ1-1	-	-	TRBV5-1	CASSPLSGAATEAFF	TGCGCCAGCAGCCCGTTGTCGGGGGCGGCGACTGAAGCTTTCTTT
TRBJ2-4	few	TRBD1	TRBV27	CASRDAGQGNIQYF	TGTGCCAGCAGGGATGCGGGACAGGGAAACATTCAGTACTTC
TRBJ1-1	-	-	TRBV5-1	CATRGAGPMNTEAFF	TGCGCCACCCGCGGAGCGGGGCCCATGAACACTGAAGCTTTCTTT
TRBJ2-7	-	TRBD1	TRBV19	CASSMQGATYEQYF	TGTGCCAGTAGTATGCAGGGGGCAACCTACGAGCAGTACTTC
TRBJ2-5	-	-	TRBV7-9	CASSRTTGSETQYF	TGTGCCAGCAGCCGCACCACAGGGTCAGAGACCCAGTACTTC
TRBJ2-7	-	TRBD2	TRBV5-1	CASSLSLAGGYGYEQYF	TGCGCCAGCAGCTTGTCACTAGCGGGAGGATATGGCTACGAGCAGTACTTC
TRBJ2-7	-	-	TRBV13	CASSLWGATYEQYF	TGTGCCAGCAGCCTCTGGGGGGCCACCTACGAGCAGTACTTC
TRBJ1-5	few	-	TRBV28	CASSLSVQPQHF	TGTGCCAGCAGTTTATCTGTACAGCCCCAGCATTTT
TRBJ1-5	-	-	TRBV6-1	CASSASPGHPQRPQHF	TGTGCCAGCAGTGCTTCCCCGGGACACCCACAGAGGCCCCAGCATTTT
TRBJ1-1	-	-	TRBV7-8	CASSAYRDINTEAFF	TGTGCCAGCAGCGCCTACCGGGACATCAACACTGAAGCTTTCTTT
TRBJ2-5	-	TRBD1	TRBV5-1	CASSLYRDRGRETQYF	TGCGCCAGCAGCTTGTACCGGGACAGGGGTCGCGAGACCCAGTACTTC
TRBJ1-2	-	-	TRBV7-9	CASSSGGRGGYTF	TGTGCCAGCAGCTCTGGCGGGCGTGGTGGCTACACCTTC
TRBJ2-2	once	TRBD2	TRBV29-1	CSVEGASGSHTGELFF	TGCAGCGTTGAAGGGGCTAGCGGGAGTCACACCGGGGAGCTGTTTTTT
TRBJ1-1	-	-	TRBV28	CASSSGGHLNTEAFF	TGTGCCAGCAGTTCGGGAGGACATTTGAACACTGAAGCTTTCTTT
TRBJ1-2	-	-	TRBV6-1	CASSEGRASFYGYTF	TGTGCCAGCAGTGAAGGCAGGGCTTCCTTTTATGGCTACACCTTC
TRBJ1-1	-	-	TRBV7-3	CASSPLGGDTEAFF	TGTGCCAGCAGCCCCCTCGGAGGGGACACTGAAGCTTTCTTT
TRBJ2-7	-	TRBD2	TRBV2	CASSPRLAVDYEQYF	TGTGCCAGCAGTCCTAGACTAGCGGTAGACTACGAGCAGTACTTC
TRBJ2-3	once	-	TRBV9	CASSFSTPTDTQYF	TGTGCCAGCAGCTTTTCCACACCCACAGATACGCAGTATTTT
TRBJ2-3	many	-	TRBV7-9	CASRRTASAQYF	TGTGCCAGCAGACGGACAGCCTCCGCGCAGTATTTT
TRBJ1-2	-	-	TRBV5-4	CASSAGTPFGYGYTF	TGTGCCAGCAGCGCCGGGACACCTTTTGGCTATGGCTACACCTTC
TRBJ1-1	-	-	TRBV30	CAWSVGSLGGTEAFF	TGTGCCTGGAGTGTAGGGTCGCTGGGGGGTACTGAAGCTTTCTTT
TRBJ2-7	-	TRBD2	TRBV7-9	CASSLGGGTKSYEQYF	TGTGCCAGCAGCTTAGGCGGGGGGACTAAATCCTACGAGCAGTACTTC
TRBJ2-3	-	-	TRBV11-3	CASSRGISSGSTDTQYF	TGTGCCAGCAGCCGAGGGATTAGTAGCGGAAGCACAGATACGCAGTATTTT
TRBJ1-5	-	-	TRBV27	CASSPRAGIQPQHF	TGTGCCAGCAGTCCCAGGGCAGGGATTCAGCCCCAGCATTTT
TRBJ2-2	-	-	TRBV7-9	CASSSFTGELFF	TGTGCCAGCAGCTCCTTCACCGGGGAGCTGTTTTTT
TRBJ1-2	-	-	TRBV30	CAWSVGPSYGYTF	TGTGCCTGGAGCGTTGGGCCTTCCTATGGCTACACCTTC